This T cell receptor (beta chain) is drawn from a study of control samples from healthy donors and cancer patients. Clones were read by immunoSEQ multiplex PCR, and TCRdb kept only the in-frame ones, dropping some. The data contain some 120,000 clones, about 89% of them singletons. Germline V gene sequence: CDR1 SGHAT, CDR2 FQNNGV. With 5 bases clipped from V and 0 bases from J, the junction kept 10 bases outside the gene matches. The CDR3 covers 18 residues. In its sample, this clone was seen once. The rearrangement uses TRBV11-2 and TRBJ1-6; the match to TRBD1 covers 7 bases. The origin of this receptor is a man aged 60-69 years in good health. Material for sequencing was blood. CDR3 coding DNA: TGTGCCAGCAGCAATTCCGGGACAGCGAGCTCCTATAATTCACCCCTCCACTTT. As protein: CASSNSGTASSYNSPLHF.